This TCR beta chain emerged from a study of blood T cells in healthy people across ages. Through a sample-barcoded 5' primer and a J-beta primer mix, a second PCR was run for roughly 7 to 12 cycles. There were at least 3 million CDR3-containing paired-end reads obtained from each sample. MiXCR, run by TCRdb on the 5' RACE reads, gives a single entry per CDR3 protein. The sample has around 820,000 distinct CDR3 sequences, roughly 25% seen once. This clonotype was found a few times. The study isolated at least 6.5 million PBMCs from each sample. Germline CDR1 reads ENHRY; CDR2 reads SYGVKD. The CDR3 extends over 19 amino acids. V was shortened by 6 bases and J by 2 bases, with 23 bases between the two germline ends. The sample was also linked to a second study, of T cells of mothers and their children.

Sequencing was done on a sample of blood. The rearrangement uses TRBV10-3 and TRBJ2-6, with D hard to call. The sequence derives from a boy between 10 and 17 years old in good health. CDR3 sequence: CAISPTTSSLGPGANVLTF. CDR3 nucleotides: TGTGCCATCAGCCCTACCACAAGTTCCCTGGGCCCTGGGGCCAACGTCCTGACTTTC.